This T cell receptor beta chain was captured by sequencing in a study of cytomegalovirus exposure and HLA in healthy donors. Study as a whole: Among the approximately 430 donors who were genotyped, about 84% fell in the genetic ancestry cluster that is associated with self-reported Caucasian donors.

The PCR employed 60 Vbeta primers together with 13 Jbeta primers. Measured with immunoSEQ multiplex PCR; TCRdb has only the in-frame clones, and not every one. The sample yields about 120,000 clones, about 62% seen once. On this clone itself: Its matching antigen is unknown.

Study findings and constraints: A few CMV-associated chains were confirmed in vitro to be specific for CMV antigens. TCR beta chains numbering some 150 were designated cytomegalovirus-associated. V segments that were indistinguishable, TRBV6-2 and TRBV6-3 among them, were omitted from analysis.

The CDR3 spans 13 residues. CDR1 is MNHEY, CDR2 SVGAGI, per germline. V dropped 5 bases and J dropped 2; count of bases not matched to a gene: 3. This receptor was taken from a middle-aged woman in good health and CMV-seropositive. The sequenced sample consisted of PBMCs. The V call is TRBV6-5, the J call TRBJ2-7, with TRBD1 identical over 7 bases. This CDR3 is CASSQDRAYEQYF. The CDR3, as DNA: TGTGCCAGCAGTCAAGACAGGGCCTACGAGCAGTACTTC.